This T cell receptor beta chain was found in a study of blood T cell repertoires in COVID-19 (dated by TCRdb to about 2020). With respect to the entire study: The collaborator samples originated in the United States, Italy and Spain and spanned the acute and convalescent phases of COVID-19. The samples were drawn from the first 160 participants of the ongoing ImmuneRACE study and from more than 1,000 subjects provided by 6 global collaborators. Deeply sampled blood TCRbeta repertoires from subjects exposed to, actively infected with, or recovered from COVID-19 were included in the dataset. A de-identified subject ID, COVID-19 status, age in years and sex were almost always included in the sample metadata. Where available, HLA class I and class II types were obtained from metadata supplied by the sample provider rather than from assay-based typing. The prospective study material was composed of cDNA or gDNA derived from T cells, B-cell-depleted T cells, or PBMCs. A freely available public database, intended as a resource for researchers studying the immune response to SARS-CoV-2, is where the repertoires were released. What the work shows at the level of the full study, not this receptor alone: The quantity of clinical and demographic metadata differed by source and by participant and was supplied without curation.

Participants in the prospective study were aged roughly 18 to 89 years, lived in 20 to 30 United States geographic areas, and enrolled through a virtual design. In the prospective study, cohorts were assigned on the basis of participant-reported clinical history obtained from a screening survey and a study questionnaire. ImmuneRACE Cohort 3 recovered participants were defined by two consecutive negative NP/OP PCR tests, healthcare professional clearance, or symptom resolution. In the prospective study, mobile phlebotomists collected whole blood, serum and a nasopharyngeal or oropharyngeal swab from each participant. Over a 2-month period, participants in the prospective study had the option of providing additional blood draws and questionnaires. Blood samples from the prospective study were shipped frozen or at room temperature prior to DNA extraction. Regarding this clone: Its specific antigen is unknown. Base quality data are lacking; no much larger clone is found one base away.

TCRbeta CDR3 regions were amplified from genomic DNA by means of the immunoSEQ Assay, a bias-controlled multiplex PCR. Regarding the original processing steps: Within the assay, amplification of reference gene primers was used to estimate how many nucleated cells each sample contained. To quantify the absolute abundance of each unique TCRbeta CDR3 rearrangement, sequence reads were collapsed and filtered. For each sample, productive Simpson clonality was calculated as the square root of Simpson's diversity index over productive rearrangements. TCRdb took this table from immuneACCESS and kept in-frame rearrangements with V and J called. Such tables lack part of the clones; where checked against another copy, unresolved V genes explain under half of the gap, and the rest is unexplained. D and trimming come from the DNA, and the V and J calls and clone size come from that table. This sample comprises under 500,000 clones, approximately 90% of them detected only once. The leading ten clones occupy roughly 1.1% of the sample.

The germline V gene (reference sequence) specifies LNHDA as CDR1 and SQIVND as CDR2. The CDR3 measures 18 amino acids from cysteine to phenylalanine. The entry retains the CDR3 DNA only, 54 bases that are in frame from base 1. The V end loses 7 bases and the J end loses 0 bases, and a stretch of 24 bases separates them. This TCR was recovered from a man aged 30 to 39 who had recovered from COVID-19. The chain is assembled from TRBV19 and TRBJ1-1, and possibly TRBD1, on 5 matching bases. Sequenced sample: PBMCs or T cells enriched from blood (not recorded which). The CDR3 region: CASNWVGGLSPMNTEAFF. The DNA sequence reads TGTGCCAGTAATTGGGTCGGGGGACTCTCCCCTATGAACACTGAAGCTTTCTTT.